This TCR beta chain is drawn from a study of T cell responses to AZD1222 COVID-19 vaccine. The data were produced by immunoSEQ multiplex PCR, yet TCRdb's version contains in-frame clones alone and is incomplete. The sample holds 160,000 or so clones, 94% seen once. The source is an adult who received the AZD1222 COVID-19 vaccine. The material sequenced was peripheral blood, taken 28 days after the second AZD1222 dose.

CDR3 sequence: CASSLGLAGGQETQYF. The CDR3 DNA follows: TGTGCCAGCAGCTTAGGACTAGCGGGAGGGCAAGAGACCCAGTACTTC. The chain uses TRBV7-9 and TRBJ2-5; 14 bases align to TRBD2. Germline V CDR1 and CDR2: SEHNR, FQNEAQ (reference sequence). J lost 2 bases, V lost 1 base, and 0 bases had no gene match. This CDR3 contains 16 residues.